This entry concerns a single T cell receptor (beta chain). What this receptor recognizes is not known. The record has no base qualities; no much larger clone is one base away. On a MiSeq, deep resolution sequencing aimed for a depth between 1 in 1 million and 1 in 200,000 T cells, with each clonotype covered about 9.2x on average. TCR beta libraries were generated with the immunoSEQ hsTCRB Kit. Under the source paper's analysis protocol: Data were analyzed with ImmunoSEQ Data Assistant and ImmunoSEQ Analyzer, with V, D and J genes assigned per IMGT definitions. Clonality was computed as one minus normalized Shannon entropy of productive rearrangement frequencies, ranging from 0 to 1. Only overrepresented clonotypes making up at least 0.05% of each patient's repertoire were included in the public clonotype analysis. Fewer than 15 repertoires from age-matched healthy donors, obtained from immuneACCESS, served as clonality controls. In its TCRdb copy, this immuneACCESS table keeps in-frame sequences only and misses some clones. Where compared with another copy, unresolved V genes explain less than half of these, and the others have no known cause. Clone size and the V and J calls come from that table; the DNA yielded D and trimming. This sample lists hundreds of thousands of clones; more than 65% were detected once. The top ten hold roughly 5.8% of the sample.

This entry belongs to a study of cytotoxic CD8 clonotypes in ibrutinib-treated CLL (dated by TCRdb to about 2021). Notes on the research overall: The cohort included roughly 15 treatment-naive and under 13 relapsed/refractory patients; some 18 were IGHV unmutated. Patients were still on ibrutinib when every remission and progressive disease sample was collected. Cryopreserved peripheral blood mononuclear cells were collected before treatment, at response, and at either disease progression or sustained remission. On average, each sample had about 250,000 productive templates and more than 75,000 productive rearrangements. Responses were partial in some 24 patients and complete in 2; after median about 70 months follow-up, some 15 stayed in remission and about twelve progressed. Samples at response were collected after a median of about twelve months of treatment, with a range of roughly 6 to 40 months. Of the 70 to 90 people in the trial, about 25 had longitudinal samples available.

This sample's time point label indicates: approximately eleven months on ibrutinib. For TCR beta library preparation, around 2.1 micrograms of genomic DNA were extracted from the cryopreserved PBMCs. Longitudinal blood samples from CLL patients on ibrutinib monotherapy were analyzed using high-throughput TCR beta sequencing. The patients took part in an open-label, single-center phase 2 trial of ibrutinib monotherapy. The CDR3 sequence holds 17 residues, the cysteine and phenylalanine included. This entry keeps only the CDR3 DNA: 51 bases, framed from base 1. Trimming takes 4 bases from V and 8 bases from J, and the germline ends sit 26 bases apart. CDR1 and CDR2, looked up from the germline V gene (reference sequence), are MNHEY and SMNVEV. Beyond this particular receptor, the publication reports: At baseline, clonality was higher than in age-matched healthy donors and showed a strong correlation with circulating CD8+ T-cell counts. Public clonotypes were rare and either contracted or stayed stable during treatment, and the rise in clonality at ibrutinib response reflected the expansion of private clonotypes. An increase in clonality was observed at ibrutinib response, with clonality remaining stable during sustained remission and falling back toward baseline at progression. Lymph node repertoires were not examined, and the timing of sampling was not matched between patients in sustained remission and those whose disease progressed.

The chain couples TRBV27 to TRBJ1-2; matching of 5 bases hints at TRBD1 as the D gene. The sequence was obtained from a human donor with chronic lymphocytic leukemia. The sequences come from PBMCs, collected after 12 months of ibrutinib treatment. The CDR3 amino acid sequence is: CASSSHLGRDARDGYTF. The DNA sequence is given as TGTGCCAGCAGTTCGCACCTTGGCCGCGACGCCCGGGACGGCTACACCTTC.